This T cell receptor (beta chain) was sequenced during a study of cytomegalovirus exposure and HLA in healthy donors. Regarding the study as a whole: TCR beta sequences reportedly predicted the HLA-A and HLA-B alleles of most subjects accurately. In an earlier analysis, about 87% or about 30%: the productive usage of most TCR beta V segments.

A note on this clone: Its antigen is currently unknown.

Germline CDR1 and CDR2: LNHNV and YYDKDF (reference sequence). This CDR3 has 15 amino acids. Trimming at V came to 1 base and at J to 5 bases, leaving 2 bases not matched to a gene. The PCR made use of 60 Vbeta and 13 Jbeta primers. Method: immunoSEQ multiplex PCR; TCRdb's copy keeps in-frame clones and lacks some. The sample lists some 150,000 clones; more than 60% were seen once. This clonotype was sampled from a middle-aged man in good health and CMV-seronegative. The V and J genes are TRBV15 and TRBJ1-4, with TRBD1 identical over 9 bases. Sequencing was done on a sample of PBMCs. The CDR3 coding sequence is TGTGCCACCAGCAGAGGGGACAGGGAGAATGAAAAACTGTTTTTT. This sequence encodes CATSRGDRENEKLFF.